What follows is one T cell receptor (beta chain) and its context. Its target is unknown. The sample belongs to a study of shared clonotypes between healthy human individuals. Germline V gene lookup returns CDR1 SEHNR and CDR2 FQNEAQ (reference sequence). After removal of 5 bases from V and 0 bases from J, the junction contained 11 bases not matched to a gene. The CDR3 runs to 17 residues. Study-level results: It was the non-shared clonotypes that had lower generation probabilities than clonotypes shared by all four donors. Clonotypes that were shared across a handful of donors made up around 5% of naive CD4 clonotypes. Sequencing of the sorted subsets was shown by rarefaction to be incomplete despite large depth.

A CD45RA-negative memory subset and a CD45RA+ naive subset were separated from the CD4+ cells. This table comes from immunoSEQ multiplex PCR, and its TCRdb copy is limited to in-frame clones, with some not included. The sample has approximately 2.3 million clones, about 92% seen once. This receptor was identified in a man between 18 and 35 years old in good health. Some clones in this sample may be carry-over from other donors' samples. The V gene is TRBV7-9, the J gene TRBJ2-3; 7 bases are a match to TRBD1. The sample was naive CD4+ T cells from PBMCs. The subset is: CD45RA+ positively selected. In DNA form, the CDR3 reads TGTGCCAGCAGCCCTTTACAGGGGAAATCTAGCACAGATACGCAGTATTTT. This codes for CASSPLQGKSSTDTQYF.